This record concerns one T cell receptor beta chain sequence. Its target is not known. This record belongs to a study of T cells after yellow fever vaccination. Overall study findings and caveats: FACS-sorted repertoires could contain abundant clonotypes contaminating from the bulk population. A weaker secondary response peaked on day 5, the primary on day 15. Once the booster was given, most primary-vaccination clones reappeared, at around 95% for CD4 and roughly 91% for CD8.

V lost 6 bases and J lost 0; bases outside the gene matches: 4. This CDR3 contains 16 residues. Germline lookup yields CDR1 MNHNS and CDR2 SASEGT. MiXCR, applied by TCRdb to the 5' RACE reads, yields one record per CDR3 protein. Altogether approximately 580,000 distinct CDR3 sequences are present, roughly a sixth being singletons, with the ten largest covering roughly 17%. The clonotype comes from a man in his late teens or twenties who received the YFV17D yellow fever vaccine. The chain is built from TRBV6-1 and TRBJ2-2; TRBD1 agrees at 10 bases. The sample consisted of PBMCs, taken more than 4 days after the first yellow fever vaccination. The CDR3 region has the DNA TGTGCCAGCAGAGTCGGACAGGGGGCGAACACCGGGGAGCTGTTTTTT. Translated, it gives CASRVGQGANTGELFF.